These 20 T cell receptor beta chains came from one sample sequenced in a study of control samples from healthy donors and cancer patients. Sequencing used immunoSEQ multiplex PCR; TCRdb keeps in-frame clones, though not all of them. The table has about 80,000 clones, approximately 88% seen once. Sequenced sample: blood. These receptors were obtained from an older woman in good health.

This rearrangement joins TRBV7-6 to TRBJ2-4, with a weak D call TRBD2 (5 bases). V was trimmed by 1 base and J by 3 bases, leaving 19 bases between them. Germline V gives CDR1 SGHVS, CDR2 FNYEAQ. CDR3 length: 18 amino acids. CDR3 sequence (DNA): TGTGCCAGCAGCTTAGAAGCTCACAACTACGGGGTCAAAAACATTCAGTACTTC. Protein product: CASSLEAHNYGVKNIQYF.

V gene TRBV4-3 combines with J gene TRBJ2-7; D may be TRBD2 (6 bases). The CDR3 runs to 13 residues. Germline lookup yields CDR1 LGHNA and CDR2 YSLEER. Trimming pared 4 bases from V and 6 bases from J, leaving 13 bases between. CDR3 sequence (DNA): TGCGCCAGCAGCCCCCTGGGGGGACGCGAGCAGTACTTC. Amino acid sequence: CASSPLGGREQYF.

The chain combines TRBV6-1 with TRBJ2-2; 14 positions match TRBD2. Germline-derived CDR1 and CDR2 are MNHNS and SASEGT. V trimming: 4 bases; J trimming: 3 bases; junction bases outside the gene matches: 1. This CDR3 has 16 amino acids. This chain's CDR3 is CASSGLAGGDTGELFF. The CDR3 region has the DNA TGTGCCAGCAGTGGACTAGCGGGAGGGGACACCGGGGAGCTGTTTTTT.

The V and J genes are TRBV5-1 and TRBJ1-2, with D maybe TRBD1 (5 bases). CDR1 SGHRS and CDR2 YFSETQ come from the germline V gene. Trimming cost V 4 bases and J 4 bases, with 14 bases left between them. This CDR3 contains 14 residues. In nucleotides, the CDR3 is TGCGCCAGCAGCAGAGTGGACACTGTCTATGGCTACACCTTC. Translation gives CASSRVDTVYGYTF.

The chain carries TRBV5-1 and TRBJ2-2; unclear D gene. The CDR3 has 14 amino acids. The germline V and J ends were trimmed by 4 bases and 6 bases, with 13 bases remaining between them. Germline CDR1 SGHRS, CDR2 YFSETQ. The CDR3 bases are TGCGCCAGCAGCCCGGAAACTCCAGCCGGGGAGCTGTTTTTT. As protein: CASSPETPAGELFF.

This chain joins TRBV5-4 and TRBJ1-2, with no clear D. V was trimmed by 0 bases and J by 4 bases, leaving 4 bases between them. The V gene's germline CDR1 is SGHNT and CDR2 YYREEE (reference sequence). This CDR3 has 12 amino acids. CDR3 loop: CASSLDVYGYTF. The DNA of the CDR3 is TGTGCCAGCAGCTTGGATGTCTATGGCTACACCTTC.

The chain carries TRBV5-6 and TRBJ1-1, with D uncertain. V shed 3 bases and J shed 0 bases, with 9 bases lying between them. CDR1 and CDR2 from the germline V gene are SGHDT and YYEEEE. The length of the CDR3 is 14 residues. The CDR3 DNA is TGTGCCAGCAGCTCCCGGACGGTGAACACTGAAGCTTTCTTT. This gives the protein CASSSRTVNTEAFF.

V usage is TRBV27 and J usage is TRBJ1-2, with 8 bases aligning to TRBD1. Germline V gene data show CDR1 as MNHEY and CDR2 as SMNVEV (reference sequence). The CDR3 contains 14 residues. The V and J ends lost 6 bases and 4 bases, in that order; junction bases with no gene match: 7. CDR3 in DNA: TGTGCCAGCAGCCTACAGGGGGTCGGCTATGGCTACACCTTC. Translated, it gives CASSLQGVGYGYTF.

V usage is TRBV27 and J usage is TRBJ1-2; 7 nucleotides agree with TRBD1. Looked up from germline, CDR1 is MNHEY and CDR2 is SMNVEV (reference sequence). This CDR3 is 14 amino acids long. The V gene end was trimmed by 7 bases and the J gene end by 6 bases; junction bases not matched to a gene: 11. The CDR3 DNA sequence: TGTGCCAGCAAGATGAACAGGGGACCCCATGGCTACACCTTC. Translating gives CASKMNRGPHGYTF.

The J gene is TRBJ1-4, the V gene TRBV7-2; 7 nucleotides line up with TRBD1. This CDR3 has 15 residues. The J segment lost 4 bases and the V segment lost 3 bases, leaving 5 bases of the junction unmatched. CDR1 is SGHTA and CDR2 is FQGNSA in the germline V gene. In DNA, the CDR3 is TGTGCCAGCAGCTTCTCCGGGACAGTTAATGAAAAACTGTTTTTT. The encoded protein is CASSFSGTVNEKLFF.

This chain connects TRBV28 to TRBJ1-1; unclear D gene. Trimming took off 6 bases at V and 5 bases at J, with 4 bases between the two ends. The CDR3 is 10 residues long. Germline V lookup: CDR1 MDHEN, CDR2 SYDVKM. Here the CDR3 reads CASRRTEAFF. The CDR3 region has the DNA TGTGCCAGCAGACGGACTGAAGCTTTCTTT.

The CDR3 coding sequence is TGTGCCAGCAGCCGAGGAGTACCCCAGCGCGGATCTAACTATGGCTACACCTTC. Protein sequence: CASSRGVPQRGSNYGYTF. The chain couples TRBV7-9 to TRBJ1-2; the D is unclear. Germline CDR1 reads SEHNR; CDR2 reads FQNEAQ (reference sequence). The ends were cut back, 5 bases at V and 0 bases at J, with 22 bases in the middle. The CDR3 extends over 18 amino acids.

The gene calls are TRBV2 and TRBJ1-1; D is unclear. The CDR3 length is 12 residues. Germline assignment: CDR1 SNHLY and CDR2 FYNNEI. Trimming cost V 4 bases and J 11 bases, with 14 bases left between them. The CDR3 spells CASSAVSIGAFF. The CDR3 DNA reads TGTGCCAGCAGTGCAGTCAGTATAGGGGCTTTCTTT.

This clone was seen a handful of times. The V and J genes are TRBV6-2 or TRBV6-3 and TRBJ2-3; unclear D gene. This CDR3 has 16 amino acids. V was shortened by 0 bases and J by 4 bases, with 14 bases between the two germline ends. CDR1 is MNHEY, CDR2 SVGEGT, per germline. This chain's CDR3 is CASSYSIHLQPDTQYF. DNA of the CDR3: TGTGCCAGCAGTTACTCGATCCATCTACAACCAGATACGCAGTATTTT.

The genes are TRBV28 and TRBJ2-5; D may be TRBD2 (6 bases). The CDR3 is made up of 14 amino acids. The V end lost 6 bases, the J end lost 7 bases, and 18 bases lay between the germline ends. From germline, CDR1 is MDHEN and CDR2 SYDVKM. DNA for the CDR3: TGTGCCAGCAGGCGCCGGACTATCATCTGGACCCAGTACTTC. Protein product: CASRRRTIIWTQYF.

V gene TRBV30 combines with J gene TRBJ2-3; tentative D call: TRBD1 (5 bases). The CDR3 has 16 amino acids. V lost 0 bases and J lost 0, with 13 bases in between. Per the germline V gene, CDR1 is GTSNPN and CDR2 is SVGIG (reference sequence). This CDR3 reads CAWSVGRAGSTDTQYF. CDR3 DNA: TGTGCCTGGAGTGTTGGACGGGCAGGGAGCACAGATACGCAGTATTTT.

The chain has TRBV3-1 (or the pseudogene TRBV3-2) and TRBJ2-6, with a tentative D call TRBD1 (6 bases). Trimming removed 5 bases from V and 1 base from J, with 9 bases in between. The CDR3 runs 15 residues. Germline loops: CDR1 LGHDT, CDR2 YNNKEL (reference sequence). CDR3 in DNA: TGTGCCAGCAGCACAGACAGGTCTGGGGCCAACGTCCTGACTTTC. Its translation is CASSTDRSGANVLTF.

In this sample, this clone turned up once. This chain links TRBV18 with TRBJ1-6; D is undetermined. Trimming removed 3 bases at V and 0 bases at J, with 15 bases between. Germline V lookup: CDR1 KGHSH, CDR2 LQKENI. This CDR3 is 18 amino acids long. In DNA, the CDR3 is TGTGCCAGCTCACCCCTCCCGGAAGTGAGCTCCTATAATTCACCCCTCCACTTT. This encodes CASSPLPEVSSYNSPLHF.

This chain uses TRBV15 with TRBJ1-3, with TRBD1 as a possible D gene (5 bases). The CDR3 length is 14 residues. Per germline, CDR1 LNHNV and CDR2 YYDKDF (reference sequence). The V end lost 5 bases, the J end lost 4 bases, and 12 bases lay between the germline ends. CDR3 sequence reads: CATSSGTSGNTIYF. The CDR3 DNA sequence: TGTGCCACCAGCTCGGGGACCTCGGGAAACACCATATATTTT.

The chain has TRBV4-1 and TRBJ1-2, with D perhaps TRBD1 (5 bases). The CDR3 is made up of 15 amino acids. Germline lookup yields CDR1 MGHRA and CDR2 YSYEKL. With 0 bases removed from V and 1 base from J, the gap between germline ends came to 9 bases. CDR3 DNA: TGCGCCAGCAGCCAAGAGTCGACAGTTAACTATGGCTACACCTTC. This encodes CASSQESTVNYGYTF.